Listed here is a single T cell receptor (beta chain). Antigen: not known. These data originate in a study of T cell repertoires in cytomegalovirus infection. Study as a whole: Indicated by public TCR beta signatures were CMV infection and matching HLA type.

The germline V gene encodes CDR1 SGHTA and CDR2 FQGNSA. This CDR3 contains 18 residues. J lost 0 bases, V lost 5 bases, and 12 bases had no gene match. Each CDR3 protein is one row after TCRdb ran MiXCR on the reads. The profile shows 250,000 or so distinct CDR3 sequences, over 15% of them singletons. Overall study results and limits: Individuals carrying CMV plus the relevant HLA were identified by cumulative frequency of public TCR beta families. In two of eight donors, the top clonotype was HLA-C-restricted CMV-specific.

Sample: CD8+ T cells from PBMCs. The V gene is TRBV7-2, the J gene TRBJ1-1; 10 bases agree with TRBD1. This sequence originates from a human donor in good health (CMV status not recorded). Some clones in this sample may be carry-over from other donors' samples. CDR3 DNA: TGTGCCAGCAGCCCACCCGGGGACAGGGGCCTCATGAACACTGAAGCTTTCTTT. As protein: CASSPPGDRGLMNTEAFF.